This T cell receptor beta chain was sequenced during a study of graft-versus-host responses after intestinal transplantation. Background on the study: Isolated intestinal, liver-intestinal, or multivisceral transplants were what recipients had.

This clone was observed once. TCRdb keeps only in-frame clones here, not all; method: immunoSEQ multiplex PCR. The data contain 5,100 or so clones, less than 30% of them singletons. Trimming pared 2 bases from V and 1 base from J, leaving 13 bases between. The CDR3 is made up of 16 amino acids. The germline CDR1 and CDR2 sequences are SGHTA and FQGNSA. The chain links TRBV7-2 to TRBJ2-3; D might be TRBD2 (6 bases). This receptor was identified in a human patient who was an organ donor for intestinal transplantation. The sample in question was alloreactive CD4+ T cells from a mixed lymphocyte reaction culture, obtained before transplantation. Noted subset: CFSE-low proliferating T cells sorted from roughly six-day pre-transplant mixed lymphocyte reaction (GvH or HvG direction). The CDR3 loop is CASSLWVGSGTDTQYF. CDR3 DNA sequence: TGTGCCAGCAGCTTATGGGTCGGGAGTGGCACAGATACGCAGTATTTT.